A single sample gave rise to the 30 T cell receptor beta chains below, sequenced in a study of cytomegalovirus exposure and HLA in healthy donors. 13 Jbeta primers and 60 Vbeta primers were used for the PCR. TCRdb's table, derived via immunoSEQ multiplex PCR, lists solely in-frame clones and lacks some. Found here are some 82,000 clones, 65% to 85% of them singletons; the top ten hold 2.4%. The sequenced material came from PBMCs. The receptors shown here come from a woman between 45 and 65 years old in good health and CMV-seronegative.

The chain carries TRBV2 and TRBJ2-2; 7 positions match TRBD1. In germline, CDR1 is SNHLY, CDR2 FYNNEI. The J segment lost 0 bases and the V segment lost 5 bases, leaving 6 bases of the junction unmatched. This CDR3 is 16 amino acids long. The CDR3 nucleotides read TGTGCCAGCAGTCCAACGACAGGGACGAACACCGGGGAGCTGTTTTTT. Protein: CASSPTTGTNTGELFF.

The chain uses TRBV6-5 and TRBJ1-1, with D perhaps matching TRBD1 (6 bases). V shed 2 bases and J shed 4 bases, with 14 bases lying between them. The CDR3 sequence is 15 residues long. Germline CDR1 is MNHEY and CDR2 is SVGAGI. The CDR3 sequence is CASSYNPGAGTEAFF. DNA of the CDR3: TGTGCCAGCAGTTACAATCCAGGGGCGGGCACTGAAGCTTTCTTT.

The rearrangement uses TRBV15 and TRBJ1-4, with 10 bases fitting TRBD1. The CDR3 length is 15 residues. V lost 5 bases to trimming and J lost 8 bases; unmatched junction nucleotides: 8. Germline CDR1 LNHNV, CDR2 YYDKDF (reference sequence). The CDR3 bases are TGTGCCACCAGCGGTCAGGGACAGGGGAGGGAAAAACTGTTTTTT. Its translation: CATSGQGQGREKLFF. Together with reference TRBV15 and TRBJ1-4, the CDR3 gives the full variable domain: DAMVIQNPRYQVTQFGKPVTLSCSQTLNHNVMYWYQQKSSQAPKLLFHYYDKDFNNEADTPDNFQSRRPNTSFCFLDIRSPGLGDTAMYLCATSGQGQGREKLFFGSGTQLSVL.

This clone was detected only once. V is TRBV6-5 and J is TRBJ2-5, with 10 bases that match TRBD1. The CDR3 has 14 amino acids. V gave up 3 bases and J gave up 6 bases; unmatched junction bases: 4. From germline, CDR1 is MNHEY and CDR2 SVGAGI. DNA of the CDR3: TGTGCCAGCAGTTATGGACAGGGGGGACAGACCCAGTACTTC. Protein sequence: CASSYGQGGQTQYF.

The chain links TRBV19 to TRBJ1-3, with 7 bases matching TRBD1. CDR3 length equals 16 residues. With V trimmed by 4 bases and J by 2 bases, 8 bases remained unmatched. Germline V lookup: CDR1 LNHDA, CDR2 SQIVND (reference sequence). The CDR3 spells CASSTLTGTAGNTIYF. In nucleotides, the CDR3 is TGTGCCAGTAGTACTCTTACCGGGACAGCTGGAAACACCATATATTTT.

The chain couples TRBV4-1 to TRBJ2-7; 11 bases are a match to TRBD2. Germline V CDR1 and CDR2: MGHRA, YSYEKL. This CDR3 is 15 amino acids long. The ends lost 3 bases at V and 4 bases at J; junction bases unmatched: 5. In nucleotides, the CDR3 is TGCGCCAGCAGCCATCCTACTAGCGGGAGATACGAGCAGTACTTC. It is translated as CASSHPTSGRYEQYF.

This sequence joins TRBV27 and TRBJ2-7; tentative D call: TRBD1 (6 bases). CDR1 is MNHEY and CDR2 is SMNVEV in the germline V gene (reference sequence). The CDR3 has 15 residues. Trimming took 2 bases from V and 4 from J, leaving 15 bases between them. The CDR3 nucleotides are TGTGCCAGCAGTTTACAGGGGAATTTTGGTTACGAGCAGTACTTC. Translation gives CASSLQGNFGYEQYF.

The gene calls are TRBV2 and TRBJ1-1, with 8 positions matching TRBD1. The length of the CDR3 is 16 residues. With 0 bases clipped from V and 1 base from J, the junction kept 4 bases outside the gene matches. The germline V gene encodes CDR1 SNHLY and CDR2 FYNNEI. The CDR3 sequence is CASSEAGQDSNTEAFF. The CDR3 region has the DNA TGTGCCAGCAGTGAAGCGGGACAGGACTCGAACACTGAAGCTTTCTTT. Based on the CDR3 plus reference TRBV2 and TRBJ1-1, the full variable domain is EPEVTQTPSHQVTQMGQEVILRCVPISNHLYFYWYRQILGQKVEFLVSFYNNEISEKSEIFDDQFSVERPDGSNFTLKIRSTKLEDSAMYFCASSEAGQDSNTEAFFGQGTRLTVV.

A remark on this clone: At one of its ends the junction is not consistent with the germline gene, which may arise from a read error. The same CDR3 is also encoded by other DNA sequences in this sample. The chain links TRBV27 to TRBJ1-6; D remains ambiguous. Germline CDR1 and CDR2: MNHEY and SMNVEV (reference sequence). The CDR3 extends over 13 amino acids. The CDR3 DNA follows: TGTGCCAGCTCCGAGCCTCAAAATTCGCCCCTCCACTTT. Amino acids: CASSEPQNSPLHF.

A few counts support this clone. V and J are TRBV27 and TRBJ2-1; 11 bases map to TRBD2. Germline V CDR1 and CDR2: MNHEY, SMNVEV (reference sequence). The ends lost 4 bases at V and 2 bases at J; junction bases unmatched: 7. The CDR3 is 17 residues long. The CDR3 nucleotides read TGTGCCAGCAGTTCCTCTTCACTAGCGGGAGCCTACAATGAGCAGTTCTTC. Translation: CASSSSSLAGAYNEQFF.

A note on this clone: The junction and the germline gene differ at one end; a read error may be behind it. This specimen includes other DNA sequences encoding the same CDR3. The chain employs TRBV7-9 and TRBJ1-6; possible D gene TRBD1, 5 bases. The CDR3 is 15 residues long. CDR1 and CDR2 (germline): SEHNR, FQNEAQ (reference sequence). The CDR3 DNA reads as TGTGCCAGCAGCTTAGAAGGGAAGGGGAATTCCCCCCTCCACTTT. As protein: CASSLEGKGNSPLHF.

V and J are TRBV4-1 and TRBJ2-1; 9 nucleotides line up with TRBD1. CDR1 and CDR2 (germline): MGHRA, YSYEKL. This CDR3 contains 17 residues. The ends lost 1 base at V and 4 bases at J; junction bases unmatched: 8. For the CDR3, the DNA is TGCGCCAGCAGCCAAGTTGGACCGGGACAGGGTTACAATGAGCAGTTCTTC. Encoded protein: CASSQVGPGQGYNEQFF.

This clone has just one count. The chain has TRBV7-9 and TRBJ2-3; TRBD2 matches 12 bases. The CDR3 runs 16 residues. The germline gives CDR1 SEHNR, CDR2 FQNEAQ (reference sequence). V was clipped by 3 bases and J by 6 bases; unmatched bases: 7. CDR3 nucleotide sequence: TGTGCCAGCAGCTTCCTAGCGGGGGGGATCACGGATACGCAGTATTTT. It codes for CASSFLAGGITDTQYF.

V gene TRBV4-3 combines with J gene TRBJ1-4, with D unclear. The CDR3 totals 17 residues. V was cut by 0 bases and J by 0 bases, with 11 bases left in between. Germline V gives CDR1 LGHNA, CDR2 YSLEER. The CDR3 region has the DNA TGCGCCAGCAGCCAAGATTTTGTCGGAGCAACTAATGAAAAACTGTTTTTT. Its translation is CASSQDFVGATNEKLFF.

This clone was detected only once. The chain has TRBV6-5 and TRBJ1-1; D may be TRBD1 (6 bases). Germline CDR1 and CDR2: MNHEY and SVGAGI. The V and J ends lost 2 bases and 9 bases respectively, with 10 bases between them. The CDR3 consists of 12 residues. The CDR3 DNA follows: TGTGCCAGCAGTTACGGGAGGGGGAAAGCTTTCTTT. As protein: CASSYGRGKAFF.

The chain employs TRBV28 and TRBJ2-5; tentatively, D is TRBD1 (5 bases). Germline CDR1 and CDR2: MDHEN and SYDVKM. This CDR3 has 15 residues. V was shortened by 2 bases and J by 0 bases, with 10 bases between the two germline ends. This chain's CDR3 is CASSLGAVDQETQYF. CDR3 DNA: TGTGCCAGCAGTTTAGGGGCCGTCGACCAAGAGACCCAGTACTTC.

This chain uses TRBV5-4 with TRBJ2-1, with 12 bases aligning to TRBD2. Germline V lookup: CDR1 SGHNT, CDR2 YYREEE (reference sequence). The CDR3 covers 18 residues. Trimming cost V 4 bases and J 7 bases; bases outside gene matches: 15. The CDR3 loop is CASSPTTNALAGGNEQFF. The CDR3 DNA is TGTGCCAGCAGCCCTACCACTAACGCGCTAGCGGGGGGGAATGAGCAGTTCTTC. Complete variable domain (other parts from reference TRBV5-4 and TRBJ2-1): ETGVTQSPTHLIKTRGQQVTLRCSSQSGHNTVSWYQQALGQGPQFIFQYYREEENGRGNFPPRFSGLQFPNYSSELNVNALELDDSALYLCASSPTTNALAGGNEQFFGPGTRLTVL.

The chain links TRBV5-6 to TRBJ2-3; D is perhaps TRBD1 (6 bases). Trimming left V 4 bases short and J 1 base short, with 13 bases between. This CDR3 spans 15 amino acids. The germline CDR1 and CDR2 sequences are SGHDT and YYEEEE. CDR3 sequence: CASSGRDTRTDTQYF. The CDR3 nucleotides read TGTGCCAGCAGCGGAAGGGACACCCGCACAGATACGCAGTATTTT.

This chain uses TRBV5-1 with TRBJ2-6; 7 nucleotides agree with TRBD2. CDR1 and CDR2 (germline): SGHRS, YFSETQ. The CDR3 is 15 amino acids. V was clipped by 3 bases and J by 2 bases; unmatched bases: 2. In DNA, the CDR3 is TGCGCCAGCAGCTCTCGGGGGGCTGGGGCCAACGTCCTGACTTTC. This gives the protein CASSSRGAGANVLTF.

This chain joins TRBV19 and TRBJ1-5; possibly TRBD1 for D (5 bases). The V end lost 4 bases, the J end lost 0 bases, and 16 bases lay between the germline ends. The CDR3 sequence is 17 residues long. Germline V lookup: CDR1 LNHDA, CDR2 SQIVND (reference sequence). CDR3 sequence (DNA): TGTGCCAGTAGTACCCCCCGGGGGGATTATAGCAATCAGCCCCAGCATTTT. Amino acids: CASSTPRGDYSNQPQHF.

V and J are TRBV6-5 and TRBJ2-1; the D gene is possibly TRBD1 (6 bases). This CDR3 has 11 amino acids. Germline assignment: CDR1 MNHEY and CDR2 SVGAGI. V lost 5 bases and J 13 bases, leaving 12 bases between the germline ends. The CDR3 here is CASSHQGTQFF. In DNA, the CDR3 is TGTGCCAGCAGTCACCAGGGGACACAGTTCTTC.

The chain joins TRBV4-1 to TRBJ1-4; D unresolved. The CDR3 is 13 amino acids. Trimming stripped 1 base from V and 10 bases from J, with 10 bases between. Looked up from germline, CDR1 is MGHRA and CDR2 is YSYEKL. The CDR3 protein is CASSQGSAGKLFF. CDR3 in DNA: TGCGCCAGCAGCCAAGGGTCCGCGGGAAAACTGTTTTTT.

The J gene is TRBJ1-2, the V gene TRBV25-1; perhaps TRBD1 as D (5 bases). V lost 3 bases to trimming and J lost 4 bases, with 12 bases between them. The CDR3 is 14 residues long. CDR1 and CDR2 from the germline V gene are MGHDK and SYGVNS. CDR3 sequence (DNA): TGTGCCAGCAGTGACGCGGGCGGGGGCTATGGCTACACCTTC. Protein sequence: CASSDAGGGYGYTF.

The count of this clone is one. The chain is built from TRBV19 and TRBJ2-7, with TRBD1 identical over 10 bases. After removal of 3 bases from V and 0 bases from J, the junction contained 5 bases not matched to a gene. There are 16 residues in the CDR3. CDR1 and CDR2 (germline): LNHDA, SQIVND (reference sequence). The CDR3 sequence is CASSIQGQGYSYEQYV. The CDR3 region has the DNA TGTGCCAGTAGTATCCAGGGACAGGGGTACTCCTACGAGCAGTACGTC.

The rearrangement uses TRBV7-8 and TRBJ1-2; perhaps TRBD1 as D (6 bases). The CDR3 is 13 residues long. Germline V gene sequence: CDR1 SGHVS, CDR2 FQNEAQ. Trimming cost V 3 bases and J 2 bases, with 7 bases left between them. This chain's CDR3 is CASSFGQNYGYTF. CDR3 in DNA: TGTGCCAGCAGCTTCGGACAGAACTATGGCTACACCTTC.

The chain couples TRBV10-2 to TRBJ2-7; D unresolved. Germline V gene data show CDR1 as WSHSY and CDR2 as SAAADI. Deletions cut 0 bases from V and 2 bases from J, with 14 bases between. This CDR3 has 16 residues. The CDR3: CASSESWQAITYEQYF. The CDR3 region has the DNA TGCGCCAGCAGTGAGTCTTGGCAGGCCATAACCTACGAGCAGTACTTC.

The chain is built from TRBV7-2 and TRBJ1-6; maybe TRBD1 (6 bases). Germline lookup yields CDR1 SGHTA and CDR2 FQGNSA. Trimming removed 2 bases from V and 7 bases from J, with 9 bases in between. The CDR3 has 14 residues. As DNA, the CDR3 is TGTGCCAGCAGCTTACGGACAGCCAATTCACCCCTCCACTTT. Encoded protein: CASSLRTANSPLHF.

This chain uses TRBV6-5 with TRBJ2-7, with a weak D call TRBD2 (5 bases). The germline V gene encodes CDR1 MNHEY and CDR2 SVGAGI. Trimming took off 6 bases at V and 2 bases at J, with 17 bases between the two ends. The CDR3 totals 15 residues. This CDR3 is CASSLLGRDTYEQYF. The CDR3, as DNA: TGTGCCAGCAGCTTACTCGGACGGGATACCTACGAGCAGTACTTC.

The gene calls are TRBV27 and TRBJ2-1; 12 bases map to TRBD2. The germline CDR1 and CDR2 sequences are MNHEY and SMNVEV (reference sequence). This CDR3 comprises 14 residues. V dropped 4 bases and J dropped 6; count of bases not matched to a gene: 1. CDR3 nucleotide sequence: TGTGCCAGCAGTTCGGGACTAGCGGGCAATGAGCAGTTCTTC. Translation gives CASSSGLAGNEQFF.

As concerns this clone: A read error may produce the germline difference seen at one junction end. This chain joins TRBV7-7 and TRBJ2-3; D is perhaps TRBD1 (6 bases). CDR1 is SSHAT and CDR2 is FNYEAQ in the germline V gene (reference sequence). CDR3 length equals 13 residues. CDR3 sequence reads: CASSLGQTDTQYF. The CDR3, as DNA: TGTGCTAGCAGCTTAGGACAGACAGATACGCAGTATTTT.